These T cell receptor beta chains were read from a single sample in a study of T cells after yellow fever vaccination. TCRdb processed the 5' RACE reads anew with MiXCR; each CDR3 protein has one entry. Of 250,000 to 300,000 distinct CDR3 sequences in the sample, around 4.9% were seen once. Sequencing was performed on CD4+ T cells sorted from PBMCs, taken on the day of the yellow fever booster vaccination. Receptors originate from a man younger than 35 who received the YFV17D yellow fever vaccine. CDR3s include the opening cysteine and the closing phenylalanine or tryptophan. The D gene is left open where the match is weak. For some rows the clone size is stated as once, few or many, or as a class when expanded; others skip it.

length: 17
size: few
V: TRBV4-3
D: NA
J: TRBJ2-3
DNA: TGCGCCAGCAGCTATGGTAGCGCGGACTCTAGCACAGATACGCAGTATTTT
CDR3: CASSYGSADSSTDTQYF

length: 15
size: NA
V: TRBV18
D: NA
J: TRBJ2-1
DNA: TGTGCCAGCTCACCCGGGGGATCAACGTACAATGAGCAGTTCTTC
CDR3: CASSPGGSTYNEQFF

length: 13
size: many
V: TRBV11-2
D: NA
J: TRBJ1-5
DNA: TGTGCCAGCAGCTTGTCAGACAATCAGCCCCAGCATTTT
CDR3: CASSLSDNQPQHF

length: 14
size: many
V: TRBV2
D: NA
J: TRBJ1-2
DNA: TGTGCCAGCAGGCTAGAGGTCGGGAACTATGGCTACACCTTC
CDR3: CASRLEVGNYGYTF

length: 15
size: NA
V: TRBV6-2/TRBV6-3
D: NA
J: TRBJ2-1
DNA: TGTGCCAGCACCGGGGCCTGGAATTCCTACAATGAGCAGTTCTTC
CDR3: CASTGAWNSYNEQFF

length: 14
size: few
V: TRBV18
D: NA
J: TRBJ1-6
DNA: TGTGCCAGCTCACCAAACGGGGGGAACTCACCCCTCCACTTT
CDR3: CASSPNGGNSPLHF

length: 14
size: NA
V: TRBV6-5
D: TRBD1
J: TRBJ1-5
DNA: TGTGCCACCCGGGACAGGGGGCCCGGTCAGCCCCAGCATTTT
CDR3: CATRDRGPGQPQHF

length: 18
size: few
V: TRBV19
D: NA
J: TRBJ1-6
DNA: TGTGCCAGTAGTACCCCCTGGACAGCGGACCTTAGAAATTCACCCCTCCACTTT
CDR3: CASSTPWTADLRNSPLHF

length: 13
size: many
V: TRBV7-2
D: NA
J: TRBJ2-1
DNA: TGTGCCAGCAGCTCGTCACGGTACAATGAGCAGTTCTTC
CDR3: CASSSSRYNEQFF

length: 13
size: NA
V: TRBV7-9
D: NA
J: TRBJ2-6
DNA: TGTGCCAGCAGCCCGTGGGGGGCCAACGTCCTGACTTTC
CDR3: CASSPWGANVLTF

length: 14
size: few
V: TRBV7-2
D: NA
J: TRBJ2-1
DNA: TGTGCCAGCAGCCGACGGCGGGGCCTTAGTGAGCAGTTCTTC
CDR3: CASSRRRGLSEQFF

length: 14
size: NA
V: TRBV28
D: NA
J: TRBJ1-2
DNA: TGTGCCAGCAGTCCCGGGACGAACAAGTATGGCTACACCTTC
CDR3: CASSPGTNKYGYTF

length: 14
size: NA
V: TRBV7-6
D: TRBD1
J: TRBJ1-6
DNA: TGTGCCAGCAGCCCTCAGGGGGGTAATTCACCCCTCCACTTT
CDR3: CASSPQGGNSPLHF

length: 15
size: NA
V: TRBV10-3
D: TRBD1
J: TRBJ1-3
DNA: TGTGCCGCCACTGACACAGGGGGCACTGGAAACACCATATATTTT
CDR3: CAATDTGGTGNTIYF

length: 16
size: many
V: TRBV9
D: TRBD2
J: TRBJ2-3
DNA: TGTGCCAGCAGCCCCCCAGCGGGGGGGCAGATAGATACGCAGTATTTT
CDR3: CASSPPAGGQIDTQYF

length: 17
size: NA
V: TRBV18
D: TRBD2
J: TRBJ2-2
DNA: TGTGCCAGCTCACCACGCGTTATGACGACTAGCCCCGGGGAGCTGTTTTTT
CDR3: CASSPRVMTTSPGELFF

length: 12
size: NA
V: TRBV29-1
D: NA
J: TRBJ1-6
DNA: TGCAGCGCCTTGTACAAGACGCCACCCCTCCACTTT
CDR3: CSALYKTPPLHF

length: 16
size: many
V: TRBV4-3
D: NA
J: TRBJ2-2
DNA: TGCGCCAGCAGCCAAGCCCAGGGAGCCTCCACCGGGGAGCTGTTTTTT
CDR3: CASSQAQGASTGELFF

length: 16
size: few
V: TRBV7-6
D: NA
J: TRBJ2-7
DNA: TGTGCCAGCAGCCCACGGATCCGGGGGACCTCCTACGAGCAGTACTTC
CDR3: CASSPRIRGTSYEQYF

length: 16
size: few
V: TRBV5-4
D: NA
J: TRBJ1-1
DNA: TGTGCCAGCAGCTTGTCTGCCGGGGGGCTCGGCACTGAAGCTTTCTTT
CDR3: CASSLSAGGLGTEAFF

length: 14
size: few
V: TRBV4-3
D: NA
J: TRBJ1-6
DNA: TGCGCCAGCAGCCAGGACTGGGCGGATTCACCCCTCCACTTT
CDR3: CASSQDWADSPLHF

length: 14
size: many
V: TRBV5-6
D: NA
J: TRBJ1-1
DNA: TGTGCCAGCAGCTTGGCCACACGGCGAGCTGAAGCTTTCTTT
CDR3: CASSLATRRAEAFF

length: 15
size: NA
V: TRBV6-5
D: NA
J: TRBJ2-7
DNA: TGTGCCAGCAGTTACCTCCTGGGGAGTGCCTACGAGCAGTACTTC
CDR3: CASSYLLGSAYEQYF

length: 15
size: few
V: TRBV5-1
D: TRBD1
J: TRBJ2-5
DNA: TGCGCCAGCAGCTTGGGAACAGGGGGCATGGAGACCCAGTACTTC
CDR3: CASSLGTGGMETQYF